This T cell receptor beta chain was sequenced in a study of T-cell memory formation after mild COVID-19. Germline V gene sequence: CDR1 SGHAT, CDR2 FQNNGV. With 5 bases clipped from V and 0 bases from J, the junction kept 4 bases outside the gene matches. The CDR3 runs 16 residues. Constant-segment-primed 5'RACE gave TCR alpha and TCR beta cDNA libraries with sample barcodes and UMIs. TCRdb processed the 5' RACE reads anew with MiXCR; each CDR3 protein has one entry. Found here are roughly 80,000 distinct CDR3 sequences, about 15% of them singletons; the top ten hold 31%. The chain has TRBV11-2 and TRBJ2-2; 9 bases are shared with TRBD1. The source material was PBMCs or a T cell subset sorted from them (not recorded which). The receptor was derived from an adult woman who had mild COVID-19 (a few samples of this study predate the infection). Cell type and time point are not known. CDR3 DNA sequence: TGTGCCAGCAGCCCAAGGACAGGGGCGAACACCGGGGAGCTGTTTTTT. Translating it yields CASSPRTGANTGELFF.